This TCR beta chain emerged from a study of CD8 T cells in Susac syndrome. An input of about 0.5 to 1 ug of RNA was subjected to reverse transcription using random hexamers. Amplification of TCR beta CDR3 used immunoSEQ multiplex PCR across 54 Vbeta and 13 Jbeta. TCRdb reprocessed the immunoSEQ multiplex PCR reads with MiXCR, giving one entry per CDR3 protein. The data contain about 200,000 distinct CDR3 sequences, roughly 96% of them singletons. V was cut by 1 base and J by 4 bases, with 7 bases left in between. The CDR3 totals 13 residues. Germline V gene lookup returns CDR1 LGHDT and CDR2 YNNKEL (reference sequence).

The gene calls are TRBV3-1 and TRBJ2-5; D remains ambiguous. This TCR came from a human donor with multiple sclerosis. Sequenced: CD4+ T cells from PBMCs. CDR3 amino acids: CASSQAQLETQYF. The CDR3 bases are TGTGCCAGCAGCCAAGCACAGCTAGAGACCCAGTACTTC.